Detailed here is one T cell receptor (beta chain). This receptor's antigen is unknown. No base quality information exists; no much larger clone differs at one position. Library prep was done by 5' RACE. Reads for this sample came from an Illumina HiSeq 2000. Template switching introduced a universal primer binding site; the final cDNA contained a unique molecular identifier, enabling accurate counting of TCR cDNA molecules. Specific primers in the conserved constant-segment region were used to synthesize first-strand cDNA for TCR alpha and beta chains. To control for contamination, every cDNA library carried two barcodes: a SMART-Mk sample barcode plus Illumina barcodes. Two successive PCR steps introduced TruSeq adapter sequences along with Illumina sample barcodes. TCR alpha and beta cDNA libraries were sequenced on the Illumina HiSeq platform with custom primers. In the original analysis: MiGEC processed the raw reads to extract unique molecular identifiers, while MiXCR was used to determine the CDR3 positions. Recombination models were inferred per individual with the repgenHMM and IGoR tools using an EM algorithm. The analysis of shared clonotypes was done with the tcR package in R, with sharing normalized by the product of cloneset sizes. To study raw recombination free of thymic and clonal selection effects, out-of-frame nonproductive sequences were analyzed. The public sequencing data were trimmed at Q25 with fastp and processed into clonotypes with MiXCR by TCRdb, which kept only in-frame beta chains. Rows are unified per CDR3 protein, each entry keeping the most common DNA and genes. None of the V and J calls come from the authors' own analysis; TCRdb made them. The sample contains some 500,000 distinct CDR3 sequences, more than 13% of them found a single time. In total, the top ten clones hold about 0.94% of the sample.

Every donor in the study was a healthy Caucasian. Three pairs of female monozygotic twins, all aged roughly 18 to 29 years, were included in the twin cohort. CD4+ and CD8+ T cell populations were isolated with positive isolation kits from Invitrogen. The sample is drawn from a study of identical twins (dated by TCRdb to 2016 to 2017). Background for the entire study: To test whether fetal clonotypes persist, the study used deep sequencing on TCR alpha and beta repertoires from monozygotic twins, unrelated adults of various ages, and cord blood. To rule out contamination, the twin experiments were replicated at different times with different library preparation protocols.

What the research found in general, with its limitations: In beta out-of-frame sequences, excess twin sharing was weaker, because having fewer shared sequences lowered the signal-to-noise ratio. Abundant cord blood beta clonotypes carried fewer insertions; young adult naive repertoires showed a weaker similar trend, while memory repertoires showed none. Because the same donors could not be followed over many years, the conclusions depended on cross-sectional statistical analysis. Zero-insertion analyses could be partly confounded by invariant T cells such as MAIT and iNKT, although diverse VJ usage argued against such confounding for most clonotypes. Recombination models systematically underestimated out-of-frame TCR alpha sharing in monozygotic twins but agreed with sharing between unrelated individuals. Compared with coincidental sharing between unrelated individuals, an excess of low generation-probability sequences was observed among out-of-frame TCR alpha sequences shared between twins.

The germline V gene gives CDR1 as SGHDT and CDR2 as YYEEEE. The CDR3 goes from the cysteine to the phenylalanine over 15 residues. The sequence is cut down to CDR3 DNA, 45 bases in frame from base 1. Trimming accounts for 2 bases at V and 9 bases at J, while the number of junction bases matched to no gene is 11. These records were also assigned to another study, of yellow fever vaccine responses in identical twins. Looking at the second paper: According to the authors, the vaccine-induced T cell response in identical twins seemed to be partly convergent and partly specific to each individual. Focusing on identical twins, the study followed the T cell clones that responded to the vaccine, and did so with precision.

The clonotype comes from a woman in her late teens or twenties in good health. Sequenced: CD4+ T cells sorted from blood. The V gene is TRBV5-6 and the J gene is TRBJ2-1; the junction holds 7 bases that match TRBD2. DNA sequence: TGTGCCAGCAGCTTCGTTAGCGGGCGACACGCTGAGCAGTTCTTC. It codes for CASSFVSGRHAEQFF.